This section outlines one T cell receptor beta chain sequence together with its context. In the original processing: From reference gene primer amplification, estimates of nucleated cell counts were derived. TCRdb's copy holds only in-frame clones and misses some; the assay was immunoSEQ multiplex PCR. The V and J calls and the clone size are those of that table, but D and trimming were determined from the DNA. Seen here are approximately 220,000 clones, roughly 80% observed once, and the top ten hold 8.5% to 12%. The sample belongs to a study of blood T cell repertoires in COVID-19. About the research overall: Sites across the United States, Italy and Spain contributed samples from acute and convalescent COVID-19. PBMCs, B-cell-depleted T cells, or T cells provided the cDNA or gDNA that made up the material.

This CDR3 has 15 residues. After removal of 5 bases from V and 3 bases from J, the junction contained 7 bases not matched to a gene. CDR1 SGHVS and CDR2 FNYEAQ come from the germline V gene. Sequencing was carried out using peripheral blood. The rearrangement joins TRBV7-6 to TRBJ2-3, with 8 bases aligning to TRBD2. This TCR came from an elderly woman with acute or convalescent COVID-19. Written as DNA, the CDR3 is TGTGCCAGCAGCCCATCGGGGACTAGAACAGATACGCAGTATTTT. Translating gives CASSPSGTRTDTQYF. Variable domain in full (rest from reference TRBV7-6 and TRBJ2-3): GAGVSQSPRYKVTKRGQDVALRCDPISGHVSLYWYRQALGQGPEFLTYFNYEAQQDKSGLPNDRFSAERPEGSISTLTIQRTEQRDSAMYRCASSPSGTRTDTQYFGPGTRLTVL.